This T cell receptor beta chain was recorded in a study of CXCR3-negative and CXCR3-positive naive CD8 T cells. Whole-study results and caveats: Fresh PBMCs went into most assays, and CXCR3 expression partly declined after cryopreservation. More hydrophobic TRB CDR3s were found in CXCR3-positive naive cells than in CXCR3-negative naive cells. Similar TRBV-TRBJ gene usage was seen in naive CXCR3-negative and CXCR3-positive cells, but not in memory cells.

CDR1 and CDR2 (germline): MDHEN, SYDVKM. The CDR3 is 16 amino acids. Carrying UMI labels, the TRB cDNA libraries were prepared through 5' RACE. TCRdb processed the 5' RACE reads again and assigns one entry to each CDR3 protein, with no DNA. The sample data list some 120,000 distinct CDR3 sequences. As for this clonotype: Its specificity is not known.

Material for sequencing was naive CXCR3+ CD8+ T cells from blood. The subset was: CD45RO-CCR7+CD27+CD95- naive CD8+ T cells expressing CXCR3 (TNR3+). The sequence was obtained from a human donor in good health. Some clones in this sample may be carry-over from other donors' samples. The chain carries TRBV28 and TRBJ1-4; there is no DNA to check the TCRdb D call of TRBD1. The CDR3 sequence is CASSFQGAGTNEKLFF.